One and the same sample provided the 13 T cell receptor beta chains below, sequenced in a study of blood T cell repertoires in COVID-19. Method: immunoSEQ multiplex PCR; TCRdb's copy keeps in-frame clones and lacks some. The profile shows about 120,000 clones, over 75% of them singletons. The sample comprised peripheral blood. These receptor sequences come from a man in his 60s with acute or convalescent COVID-19.

The chain couples TRBV30 to TRBJ2-2, with a weak D call TRBD1 (5 bases). CDR3 length: 13 residues. V gave up 3 bases and J gave up 6 bases, with 11 bases separating them. Germline V CDR1 and CDR2: GTSNPN, SVGIG (reference sequence). In DNA form, the CDR3 reads TGTGCCTGGAGGGGGCAGGGATCCGGGGAGCTGTTTTTT. It translates to CAWRGQGSGELFF. Variable domain in full (rest from reference TRBV30 and TRBJ2-2): SQTIHQWPATLVQPVGSPLSLECTVEGTSNPNLYWYRQAAGRGLQLLFYSVGIGQISSEVPQNLSASRPQDRQFILSSKKLLLSDSGFYLCAWRGQGSGELFFGEGSRLTVL.

This clone was seen only a few times. The rearrangement uses TRBV7-2 and TRBJ1-3; a weak D match, TRBD1 (5 bases). The CDR3 is made up of 16 amino acids. CDR1 is SGHTA, CDR2 FQGNSA, per germline. The V end lost 5 bases, the J end lost 0 bases, and 14 bases lay between the germline ends. Here the CDR3 DNA reads TGTGCCAGCAGCCCAAACAGGCCCAGCTCTGGAAACACCATATATTTT. This encodes CASSPNRPSSGNTIYF.

The gene calls are TRBV30 and TRBJ2-5, with a possible D match to TRBD2 (7 bases). V lost 2 bases and J lost 7, with 17 bases in between. The germline V gene encodes CDR1 GTSNPN and CDR2 SVGIG (reference sequence). The CDR3 consists of 14 residues. This CDR3 is CAWSRGRERGTQYF. The CDR3 DNA follows: TGTGCCTGGAGTCGGGGGCGGGAGCGGGGGACCCAGTACTTC.

The J gene is TRBJ1-5, the V gene TRBV10-2; D perhaps matches TRBD1 (6 bases). V lost 2 bases, J lost 4 bases, and 12 bases lay in between. CDR1 and CDR2 from the germline V gene are WSHSY and SAAADI. CDR3 length: 15 residues. The chain's CDR3 is CASSEGGGVNQPQHF. The CDR3 nucleotides are TGCGCCAGCAGTGAGGGAGGGGGGGTAAATCAGCCCCAGCATTTT.

This sequence joins TRBV12-3 or TRBV12-4 and TRBJ2-1, with TRBD2 as a possible D gene (5 bases). The V gene lost 2 bases and the J gene lost 13 bases, with 12 bases spanning the gap. The CDR3 sequence is 12 residues long. DNA for the CDR3: TGTGCCAGCAGTTTAAGTGAGAGGGCCCAGTTCTTC. Its protein is CASSLSERAQFF.

V is TRBV21-1 and J is TRBJ2-7; no check of the table's D call, TRBD1, against the DNA was made. TRBV21-1 is described as a pseudogene. This CDR3 comprises 15 residues. CDR3: CASSKDPGRPYEQYF. The CDR3 nucleotides are TGTGCCAGCAGCAAAGACCCAGGTAGGCCCTACGAGCAGTACTTC.

The chain recombines TRBV6-5 with TRBJ2-1; the match to TRBD1 covers 10 bases. The J segment lost 5 bases and the V segment lost 6 bases, leaving 4 bases of the junction unmatched. Germline CDR1 is MNHEY and CDR2 is SVGAGI. CDR3 length equals 14 residues. CDR3 amino acids: CASRTGGAHNEQFF. The CDR3 region has the DNA TGTGCCAGCAGGACAGGGGGCGCGCACAATGAGCAGTTCTTC.

This chain joins TRBV7-6 and TRBJ2-1; the D gene is possibly TRBD2 (6 bases). CDR1 is SGHVS and CDR2 is FNYEAQ in the germline V gene. The CDR3 consists of 12 residues. The V and J ends lost 2 bases and 14 bases respectively, with 13 bases between them. For the CDR3, the DNA is TGTGCCAGCAGCTTACTAGGAGGGATTGAGTTCTTC. It specifies CASSLLGGIEFF.

V is TRBV5-1 and J is TRBJ2-6; TRBD1 matches at 7 bases. The CDR3 spans 17 residues. The germline gives CDR1 SGHRS, CDR2 YFSETQ. V lost 0 bases and J lost 2; bases outside the gene matches: 5. CDR3 sequence reads: CASSLEGAGPGANVLTF. The CDR3 bases are TGCGCCAGCAGCTTGGAGGGGGCTGGCCCTGGGGCCAACGTCCTGACTTTC.

The chain uses TRBV6-2 or TRBV6-3 and TRBJ2-7, with TRBD2 as a possible D gene (5 bases). The CDR3 spans 15 residues. The germline V and J ends were trimmed by 5 bases and 2 bases, with 16 bases remaining between them. Germline loops: CDR1 MNHEY, CDR2 SVGEGT. The CDR3 nucleotides read TGTGCCAGCAGTCCCGCGGCCTTCGGGACCTACGAGCAGTACTTC. Encoded protein: CASSPAAFGTYEQYF.

This chain links TRBV5-4 with TRBJ2-7; 7 bases agree with TRBD2. The V segment lost 4 bases and the J segment 2 bases; nucleotides outside the gene matches: 6. This CDR3 has 14 amino acids. The germline V gene encodes CDR1 SGHNT and CDR2 YYREEE (reference sequence). The DNA for the CDR3 is TGTGCCAGCAGCAAGGGAGGGAGAGCCTACGAGCAGTACTTC. Translation: CASSKGGRAYEQYF.

This clone came up a few times. The chain joins TRBV19 to TRBJ1-4; D might be TRBD1 (5 bases). The CDR3 is made up of 15 amino acids. Between the trimmed V and J ends, which lost 4 bases and 6 bases, there was a span of 15 bases. Germline V gene sequence: CDR1 LNHDA, CDR2 SQIVND (reference sequence). The CDR3 DNA sequence: TGTGCCAGTAGTACCCCAGGAGGGGTCGATGAAAAACTGTTTTTT. This translates into CASSTPGGVDEKLFF.

The chain is built from TRBV28 and TRBJ1-4, with D tentatively TRBD1 (6 bases). Germline assignment: CDR1 MDHEN and CDR2 SYDVKM. Trimming removed 3 bases from V and 7 bases from J, with 15 bases in between. This CDR3 has 15 amino acids. This CDR3 is CASSFGGGLGEKLFF. Written as DNA, the CDR3 is TGTGCCAGCAGTTTCGGCGGGGGCTTGGGTGAAAAACTGTTTTTT.